Described below is a single T cell receptor beta chain sequence and its context. This sample is part of a study of cytomegalovirus exposure and HLA in healthy donors. With V trimmed by 7 bases and J by 6 bases, 8 bases remained unmatched. Germline V gives CDR1 ENHRY, CDR2 SYGVKD. The CDR3 loop spans 13 amino acids. This PCR relied on a set of 60 Vbeta primers and 13 Jbeta primers. Assay: immunoSEQ multiplex PCR; the TCRdb copy retains only in-frame clones and omits some. The data contain around 96,000 clones, 64% of them singletons. The sequence came from a man in his fifties or sixties in good health and CMV-seronegative. The chain is built from TRBV10-3 and TRBJ2-7; 8 bases align to TRBD1. The specimen was PBMCs. CDR3 region: CAITGQGSTEQYF. The CDR3 DNA reads as TGTGCCATCACTGGACAGGGATCTACCGAGCAGTACTTC.